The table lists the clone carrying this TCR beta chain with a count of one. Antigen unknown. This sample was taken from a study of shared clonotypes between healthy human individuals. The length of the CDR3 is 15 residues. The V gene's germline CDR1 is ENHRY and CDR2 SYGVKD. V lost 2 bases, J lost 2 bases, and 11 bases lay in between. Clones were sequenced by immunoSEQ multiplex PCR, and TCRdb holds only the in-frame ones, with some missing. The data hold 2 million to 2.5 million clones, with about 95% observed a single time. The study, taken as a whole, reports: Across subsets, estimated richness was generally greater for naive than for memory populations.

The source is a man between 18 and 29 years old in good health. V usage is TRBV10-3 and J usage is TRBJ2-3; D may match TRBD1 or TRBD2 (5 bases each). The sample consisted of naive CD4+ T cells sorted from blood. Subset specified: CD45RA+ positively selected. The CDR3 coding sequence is TGTGCCATCAGTGAGGGGGGAAGATTCACAGATACGCAGTATTTT. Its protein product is CAISEGGRFTDTQYF.